These T cell receptor beta chains were read from a single sample in a study of blood T cells in healthy people across ages. TCRdb called the 5' RACE reads again in MiXCR, with one record for every CDR3 protein. Of 600,000 to 850,000 distinct CDR3 sequences listed, roughly 45% are singletons. The sample was blood. The source of these receptors is a woman aged 60-70 years in good health. Each CDR3 is given with its conserved first and last residue. D genes are given only for firm matches.

j_gene	d_gene	v_gene	CDR3aa
TRBJ2-5	-	TRBV29-1	CSVAAGGRPGTQYF
TRBJ2-1	-	TRBV30	CAWSIGSSYNEQFF
TRBJ2-3	TRBD1	TRBV4-3	CASSSLGTGETDTQYF
TRBJ2-1	TRBD2	TRBV4-2	CASSQEAGDEQFF
TRBJ2-5	TRBD2	TRBV5-1	CASNLGTSAIETQYF
TRBJ1-4	-	TRBV10-3	CAIRDSLATNEKLFF
TRBJ2-5	TRBD1	TRBV27	CASSFYRGQETQYF
TRBJ2-6	-	TRBV6-1	CASIKSSGANVLTF
TRBJ2-3	TRBD2	TRBV11-1	CASTPGGRALTDTQYF
TRBJ2-4	-	TRBV21-1	CASSKERRKQRTKNIQYF
TRBJ2-1	-	TRBV12-3/TRBV12-4	CASKGGISVNEQFF
TRBJ1-4	-	TRBV18	CASSPRDDNEKLFF
TRBJ2-3	TRBD2	TRBV7-2	CASSKGTSRNTDTQYF
TRBJ2-7	-	TRBV7-2	CASSRADLGEQYF
TRBJ2-2	TRBD1	TRBV29-1	CSVQGATGELFF
TRBJ2-5	TRBD2	TRBV20-1	CSARDVGLLARETQYF
TRBJ2-1	-	TRBV2	CASRGPGDLCNEQFF
TRBJ2-2	TRBD2	TRBV24-1	CAPGTSGRASFTGELFF
TRBJ2-7	-	TRBV20-1	CSARDRARPAYEQYF
TRBJ1-2	TRBD1	TRBV20-1	CSARSDRGREGYTF
TRBJ2-7	TRBD2	TRBV5-1	CASSLAPSGGEQYF
TRBJ2-5	-	TRBV2	CASSGDSKETQYF
TRBJ1-1	-	TRBV30	CAWTVLLNTEAFF
TRBJ1-3	-	TRBV27	CASSDRGGNTIYF
TRBJ2-5	-	TRBV9	CASSVSQRHETQYF
TRBJ1-1	TRBD1	TRBV10-3	CAISGSGGTNTEAFF
TRBJ2-3	TRBD1	TRBV7-3	CASSLRGRETDTQYF
TRBJ2-1	TRBD2	TRBV6-9	CASSPPPGTSGSTSDDEQFF
TRBJ2-7	TRBD2	TRBV7-3	CASSRLAGGNVNEQYF
TRBJ1-5	-	TRBV20-1	CSARERQASNQPQHF
TRBJ2-5	-	TRBV5-6	CASSSVALKGLGETQYF